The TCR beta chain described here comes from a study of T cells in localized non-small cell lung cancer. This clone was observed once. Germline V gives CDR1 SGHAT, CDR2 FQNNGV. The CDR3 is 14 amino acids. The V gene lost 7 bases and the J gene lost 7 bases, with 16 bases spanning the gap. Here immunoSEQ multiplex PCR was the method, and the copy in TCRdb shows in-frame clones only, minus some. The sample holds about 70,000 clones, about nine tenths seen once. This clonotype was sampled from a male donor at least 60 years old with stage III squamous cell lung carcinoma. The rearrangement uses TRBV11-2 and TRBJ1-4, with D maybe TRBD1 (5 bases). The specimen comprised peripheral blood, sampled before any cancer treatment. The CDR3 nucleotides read TGTGCCAGCACCCCCCAGGCAGGGAGTGAAAAACTGTTTTTT. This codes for CASTPQAGSEKLFF. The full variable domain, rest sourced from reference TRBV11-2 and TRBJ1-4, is EAGVAQSPRYKIIEKRQSVAFWCNPISGHATLYWYQQILGQGPKLLIQFQNNGVVDDSQLPKDRFSAERLKGVDSTLKIQPAKLEDSAVYLCASTPQAGSEKLFFGSGTQLSVL.